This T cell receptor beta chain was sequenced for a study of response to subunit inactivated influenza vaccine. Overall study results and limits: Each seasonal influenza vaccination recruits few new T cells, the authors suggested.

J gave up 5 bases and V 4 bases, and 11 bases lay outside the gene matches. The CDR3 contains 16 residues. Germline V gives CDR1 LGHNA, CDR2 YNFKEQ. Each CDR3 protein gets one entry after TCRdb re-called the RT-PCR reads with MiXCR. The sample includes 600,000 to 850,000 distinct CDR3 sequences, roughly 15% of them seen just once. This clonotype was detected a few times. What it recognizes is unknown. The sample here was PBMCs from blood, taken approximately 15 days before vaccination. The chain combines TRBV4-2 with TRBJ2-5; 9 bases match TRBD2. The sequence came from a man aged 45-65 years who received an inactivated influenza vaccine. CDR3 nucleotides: TGTGCCAGCAGCCCTGGGTATAGCGGGAGTTTGGAGACCCAGTACTTC. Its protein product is CASSPGYSGSLETQYF.